The 14 T cell receptor beta chains below were found in one sample sequenced in a study of control samples from healthy donors and cancer patients. Only in-frame clones appear in the TCRdb table, and some are missing; sequencing was by immunoSEQ multiplex PCR. The sample includes 65,000 to 85,000 clones, around 87% of them seen just once. The sample comprised PBMCs. Receptors were obtained from a woman aged 45-59 years with head and neck cancer.

The chain is built from TRBV7-2 and TRBJ2-5; 9 nucleotides agree with TRBD1. CDR1 is SGHTA and CDR2 is FQGNSA in the germline V gene. The CDR3 contains 15 residues. V shed 3 bases and J 2 bases; nucleotides not matched to a gene: 4. CDR3 nucleotide sequence: TGTGCCAGCAGCTTGGACAGGGGAGGGCAAGAGACCCAGTACTTC. This gives the protein CASSLDRGGQETQYF.

The genes are TRBV2 and TRBJ2-1, with D possibly TRBD2 on 6 matching bases. V shed 5 bases and J shed 8 bases, with 22 bases lying between them. Germline values: CDR1 SNHLY, CDR2 FYNNEI. The CDR3 is made up of 16 amino acids. CDR3 DNA sequence: TGTGCCAGCAGTCTCCGGGACTCCAGATTCAGCGATGAGCAGTTCTTC. It is translated as CASSLRDSRFSDEQFF.

The V call is TRBV7-2, the J call TRBJ1-4; D is perhaps TRBD1 (5 bases). Trimming stripped 1 base from V and 3 bases from J, with 12 bases between. CDR1 is SGHTA, CDR2 FQGNSA, per germline. This CDR3 has 16 residues. The DNA of the CDR3 is TGTGCCAGCAGCTTAGACGTCCGACAGTCTAATGAAAAACTGTTTTTT. Residues: CASSLDVRQSNEKLFF. The variable domain in full, completed from reference TRBV7-2 and TRBJ1-4, reads GAGVSQSPSNKVTEKGKDVELRCDPISGHTALYWYRQSLGQGLEFLIYFQGNSAPDKSGLPSDRFSAERTGGSVSTLTIQRTQQEDSAVYLCASSLDVRQSNEKLFFGSGTQLSVL.

V and J are TRBV30 and TRBJ1-3; maybe TRBD1 (5 bases). CDR1 and CDR2 (germline): GTSNPN, SVGIG (reference sequence). Trimming removed 3 bases at V and 4 bases at J, with 16 bases between. This CDR3 comprises 15 residues. This CDR3 reads CAWRGRGGTGNTIYF. CDR3 coding DNA: TGTGCCTGGAGGGGGCGTGGGGGAACAGGAAACACCATATATTTT.

This clone came up once. V is TRBV6-2 or TRBV6-3 and J is TRBJ2-3; 13 bases are a match to TRBD2. This CDR3 is built from 17 residues. Trimming took 2 bases from V and 6 from J; bases not matched to a gene: 8. Germline V gene sequence: CDR1 MNHEY, CDR2 SVGEGT. This chain's CDR3 is CASSYTSGGATGDTQYF. The CDR3 DNA sequence: TGTGCCAGCAGTTACACTAGCGGGGGGGCTACGGGGGATACGCAGTATTTT.

This clone was counted between two and nine times. This chain uses TRBV5-5 with TRBJ1-2; 9 nucleotides agree with TRBD1. V lost 4 bases, J lost 4 bases, and 8 bases stayed unmatched. The CDR3 totals 15 residues. In germline, CDR1 is SGHKS, CDR2 YYEKEE (reference sequence). The CDR3 reads CASSPRDRVVYGYTF. CDR3 DNA sequence: TGTGCCAGCAGCCCAAGGGACAGGGTAGTCTATGGCTACACCTTC.

The CDR3 reads CASRPPLRGTGDYKQYF. In nucleotides, the CDR3 is TGTGCCAGCAGGCCCCCCCTGCGCGGGACAGGGGATTATAAGCAGTACTTC. This sequence joins TRBV5-5 and TRBJ2-7, with TRBD1 identical over 10 bases. The J segment lost 8 bases and the V segment lost 5 bases, leaving 19 bases of the junction unmatched. Germline lookup yields CDR1 SGHKS and CDR2 YYEKEE (reference sequence). The CDR3 sequence is 17 residues long. Drawing the rest from reference TRBV5-5 and TRBJ2-7, the complete variable domain is DAGVTQSPTHLIKTRGQQVTLRCSPISGHKSVSWYQQVLGQGPQFIFQYYEKEERGRGNFPDRFSARQFPNYSSELNVNALLLGDSALYLCASRPPLRGTGDYKQYFGPGTRLTVT.

V is TRBV19 and J is TRBJ1-2, with D perhaps matching TRBD1 (5 bases). The CDR3 is 13 residues long. Trimming removed 10 bases at V and 1 base at J, with 13 bases between. Germline CDR1 and CDR2: LNHDA and SQIVND (reference sequence). The CDR3 nucleotides are TGTGCCACCACTAGGACACTTAACTATGGCTACACCTTC. Its translation is CATTRTLNYGYTF.

This clone was counted once. The chain recombines TRBV5-4 with TRBJ2-1, with 9 bases fitting TRBD1. With V trimmed by 3 bases and J by 6 bases, 4 bases remained unmatched. The CDR3 length is 14 residues. CDR1 and CDR2 (germline): SGHNT, YYREEE (reference sequence). CDR3 protein: CASSWTGEGNEQFF. In nucleotides, the CDR3 is TGTGCCAGCAGCTGGACAGGGGAGGGCAATGAGCAGTTCTTC.

This rearrangement joins TRBV5-4 to TRBJ2-6; D is ambiguous. The CDR3 consists of 13 residues. CDR1 is SGHNT and CDR2 is YYREEE in the germline V gene (reference sequence). V lost 2 bases and J 2 bases, leaving 2 bases between the germline ends. CDR3 coding DNA: TGTGCCAGCAGCTTAGCTGGGGCCAACGTCCTGACTTTC. Protein: CASSLAGANVLTF.

The genes are TRBV13 and TRBJ1-4; D unclear. The CDR3 runs to 18 residues. V lost 1 base and J 4 bases, leaving 19 bases between the germline ends. Germline V gives CDR1 PRHDT, CDR2 FYEKMQ (reference sequence). CDR3 DNA: TGTGCCAGCAGCTTAGCTAAGAGATTGGGAAGCGGTAATGAAAAACTGTTTTTT. It codes for CASSLAKRLGSGNEKLFF. The complete variable domain, with remaining parts taken from reference TRBV13 and TRBJ1-4, reads AAGVIQSPRHLIKEKRETATLKCYPIPRHDTVYWYQQGPGQDPQFLISFYEKMQSDKGSIPDRFSAQQFSDYHSELNMSSLELGDSALYFCASSLAKRLGSGNEKLFFGSGTQLSVL.

This clone occurred once. The V call is TRBV5-5, the J call TRBJ1-2; 7 bases are a match to TRBD1. Unmatched junction bases numbered 12, after V lost 6 bases and J lost 4 bases. The germline V gene encodes CDR1 SGHKS and CDR2 YYEKEE (reference sequence). The CDR3 has 15 residues. The CDR3 spells CASNPSGTEAYGYTF. The DNA for the CDR3 is TGTGCCAGCAACCCCTCGGGGACAGAGGCCTATGGCTACACCTTC.

The J gene is TRBJ2-2, the V gene TRBV19, with 7 positions matching TRBD1. The CDR3 length is 18 residues. Germline CDR1 LNHDA, CDR2 SQIVND (reference sequence). J gave up 1 base and V 7 bases, and 15 bases lay outside the gene matches. The CDR3 sequence: CASIRTGGEGLNTGELFF. CDR3 in DNA: TGTGCCAGTATCCGGACAGGTGGCGAGGGTTTGAACACCGGGGAGCTGTTTTTT.

The rearrangement uses TRBV12-3 or TRBV12-4 and TRBJ2-7; D is undetermined. Trimming cost V 6 bases and J 5 bases, with 11 bases left between them. The CDR3 has 12 residues. The CDR3, as DNA: TGTGCCAGCAGCCAGCGTAGGAACGAGCAGTACTTC. This translates into CASSQRRNEQYF.